The rows below give T cell receptor beta chains drawn from one sample of a study of T-cell reconstitution after alpha-beta-depleted transplantation in children. Via MiXCR, TCRdb re-called the PCR reads, giving one row per CDR3 protein. The sample lists 540,000 or so distinct CDR3 sequences, approximately 22% occurring once. Sequenced here: PBMCs, mostly from graft donor cells, sampled 360 days after TCRalphabeta/CD19-depleted stem cell transplant. Receptors originate from a boy under two years old who had a stem cell transplant for acute myeloid leukemia, so the T cells may come from the graft donor. CDR3s include the opening cysteine and the closing phenylalanine or tryptophan. D genes are given only for firm matches. Clone sizes are given selectively: once, few, many, or a class where the clone is expanded.

V	size	J	D	DNA	CDR3
TRBV25-1	many	TRBJ1-1	TRBD1	TGTGCCAGCAGTGAACCGTATGTGACAGGGAAGGGGACTGAAGCTTTCTTT	CASSEPYVTGKGTEAFF
TRBV6-2/TRBV6-3	.	TRBJ1-5	.	TGTGCCAGCACTGGACGGGAAAATCAGCCCCAGCATTTT	CASTGRENQPQHF
TRBV4-1	.	TRBJ2-7	.	TGCGCCAGCAGCCAAGCCTGGAGAGGGGGGGGAGAGCAGTACTTC	CASSQAWRGGGEQYF
TRBV24-1	few	TRBJ2-3	TRBD2	TGTGCCACCAGTGATTTTCCCGGACTAGCGGGGGTCACAGATACGCAGTATTTT	CATSDFPGLAGVTDTQYF
TRBV5-4	once	TRBJ1-1	.	TGTGCCAGCAGCTTGGCCCAGGTAACGTGTGAAGCTTTCTTT	CASSLAQVTCEAFF
TRBV20-1	.	TRBJ1-4	.	TGCAGTGCTGGTCTGGCCTCAGGGGCAACTAATGAAAAACTGTTTTTT	CSAGLASGATNEKLFF
TRBV5-1	few	TRBJ2-5	.	TGCGCCAGCAGCTTTCGGGGAGGAGAAGAGACCCAGTACTTC	CASSFRGGEETQYF
TRBV25-1	.	TRBJ2-5	.	TGTGCCAGGAGTGTCGGGGGTTACCAGAGACCCCAGTACTTC	CARSVGGYQRPQYF
TRBV11-2	.	TRBJ2-2	TRBD2	TGTGCCAGCAGTAATATCGGACTAGGGCCTTCGGGCACCGGGGAGCTGTTTTTT	CASSNIGLGPSGTGELFF
TRBV7-9	few	TRBJ2-7	.	TGTGCCAGCAGCTTATCTGATCTCTACGAGCAGTACTTC	CASSLSDLYEQYF
TRBV9	.	TRBJ2-3	TRBD1	TGTGCCAGCAGCGCCCCATGGACAGGGGGCGCGGATACGCAGTATTTT	CASSAPWTGGADTQYF
TRBV29-1	few	TRBJ1-2	.	TGCAGCGTTGGCTTGTCGGGCATTCCCGGCTACACCTTC	CSVGLSGIPGYTF
TRBV15	.	TRBJ2-3	.	TGTGCCACCAGCCATGAAGACAGGCCCTGGGGGCCTTGGGTTGGGGGTACGCAGTATTTT	CATSHEDRPWGPWVGGTQYF
TRBV7-2	many	TRBJ2-1	TRBD2	TGTGCCAGCGTCCGGCCCTACTCCGGGGGGGTAGGCAATGAGCAGTTCTTC	CASVRPYSGGVGNEQFF
TRBV29-1	few	TRBJ2-1	.	TGCAGCGTTGTAGTCGGGAATGAGCAGTTCTTC	CSVVVGNEQFF
TRBV10-3	.	TRBJ1-2	.	TGTGCCATCAGTGAGTCAATGGGCCGGAGTCAAGTGGGCTATGGCTACACCTTC	CAISESMGRSQVGYGYTF
TRBV5-1	.	TRBJ2-5	TRBD1	TGCGCCAGCAGCAAGGGGACAGGGGTAGAGACCCAGTACTTC	CASSKGTGVETQYF
TRBV21-1	many	TRBJ1-1	.	TGTGCCAGCCTCGGCGAAGGGCGGGCGGCGAACACTGAAGCTTTCTTT	CASLGEGRAANTEAFF
TRBV6-1	.	TRBJ2-3	TRBD1	TGTGCCAGCAGTCATCAAGGGACAGGGGGCACGGATACGCAGTATTTT	CASSHQGTGGTDTQYF
TRBV7-3	.	TRBJ2-3	.	TGTGCCAGCAGCACCTGGACATCAGATACGCAGTATTTT	CASSTWTSDTQYF
TRBV12-3/TRBV12-4	.	TRBJ1-6	.	TGTGCCAGCACCACAGGGACCCCTTCACCCCTCCACTTT	CASTTGTPSPLHF
TRBV20-1	few	TRBJ2-5	.	TGCAGTGCTAGTAGAGTGTCGTACCCCCAAGAGACCCAGTACTTC	CSASRVSYPQETQYF
TRBV7-6	many	TRBJ2-7	.	TGTGCCAGCAGCCACGTTACAGGGTCCCACGAGCAGTACTTC	CASSHVTGSHEQYF
TRBV29-1	many	TRBJ2-1	.	TGCAGCGTTGGTACTAACAATGAGCAGTTCTTC	CSVGTNNEQFF
TRBV5-1	.	TRBJ2-3	TRBD1	TGCGCCAGCAGCTGGGAACAGGGGCGCGCGACAGATACGCAGTATTTT	CASSWEQGRATDTQYF
TRBV6-1	many	TRBJ2-6	.	TGTGCCAGCAGTGGTCTGCGGGACAGAGGAACTGGGGCCAACGTCCTGACTTTC	CASSGLRDRGTGANVLTF
TRBV21-1	few	TRBJ1-1	.	TGTGCCAGCACCAAAAGGAAGGCCCGAACACTTTTAGCTTTCTTT	CASTKRKARTLLAFF
TRBV6-5	.	TRBJ2-4	.	TGTGCCAGCAGTTACTATAGTCCGGTTGAGTCACCCAAAAACATTCAGTACTTC	CASSYYSPVESPKNIQYF
TRBV12-3/TRBV12-4	many	TRBJ1-1	.	TGTGCCAGCAGCGCTCAGGGACTGGTCACTGAAGCTTTCTTT	CASSAQGLVTEAFF
TRBV4-3	few	TRBJ2-2	TRBD2	TGCGCCAGCAGCCAAGCGGAGCGGGACGGGGAGCTGTTTTTT	CASSQAERDGELFF
TRBV20-1	.	TRBJ2-7	.	TGCAGTGCTAGAGAAGGGTTCGGGACCTACGAGCAGTACTTC	CSAREGFGTYEQYF
TRBV20-1	.	TRBJ2-5	.	TGCAGTGCCAATATAGTGATCCAAGAGACCCAGTACTTC	CSANIVIQETQYF
TRBV10-3	many	TRBJ2-3	.	TGTGCCATCAGTGACGAAGGGGTCACAGATACGCAGTATTTT	CAISDEGVTDTQYF
TRBV20-1	.	TRBJ1-1	TRBD1	TGCAGTGCTAGCTTGGGACAGGGGGCCGCTTTCTTT	CSASLGQGAAFF
TRBV11-2	.	TRBJ2-2	.	TGTGCCAGCAGGTCCTTTACTCGGGTGGCCGGGGAGCTGTTTTTT	CASRSFTRVAGELFF
TRBV5-1	many	TRBJ2-7	TRBD1	TGCGCCAGCAGCTTGGTGACAGGGACCTACGAGCAGTACTTC	CASSLVTGTYEQYF
TRBV2	once	TRBJ2-1	TRBD1	TGTGCCACCCGGGACAGGCGAACCTACAATGAGCAGTTCTTC	CATRDRRTYNEQFF
TRBV20-1	many	TRBJ2-3	.	TGCAGTGCCCAACTAGCTCAACCCACAGATACGCAGTATTTT	CSAQLAQPTDTQYF
TRBV29-1	.	TRBJ1-1	TRBD1	TGCAGCGATCGGACAGGGAACACTGAAGCTTTCTTT	CSDRTGNTEAFF
TRBV20-1	many	TRBJ2-3	TRBD2	TGCAGTGCTGACCACTCAGCGGGGGCCCCAGATACGCAGTATTTT	CSADHSAGAPDTQYF
TRBV6-2/TRBV6-3	.	TRBJ2-5	TRBD1	TGTGCCAGCAGTGGTTGGGACAGCAACGAAGAGACCCAGTACTTC	CASSGWDSNEETQYF